In its sample, the clone carrying this T cell receptor beta chain was seen a few times. Trimming stripped 5 bases from V and 4 bases from J, with 17 bases between. The V gene's germline CDR1 is SEHNR and CDR2 FQNEAQ (reference sequence). This CDR3 comprises 15 residues. The data originate from a study of molecular identifiers for immune sequencing clone quantification. TCRdb redid the calling of the PCR reads with MiXCR, one entry per CDR3 protein. The data contain a few hundred thousand distinct CDR3 sequences, about 21% of them singletons. The clonotype comes from a human donor in good health. Some libraries in this study had Jurkat cell RNA spiked in. The chain carries TRBV7-9 and TRBJ1-1, with D unresolved. Specimen: naive CD8+ T cells from blood, with Jurkat cell RNA spiked in. Subset noted: FACS-sorted CD8+CD4-CCR7+CD45RA+ naive T cells. Written as DNA, the CDR3 is TGTGCCAGCAGCCCGGCGGGGAGGGAGAGCACTGAAGCTTTCTTT. It is translated as CASSPAGRESTEAFF.